The 25 T cell receptor beta chains presented below share a single source sample, sequenced in a study of shared clonotypes between healthy human individuals. Sequencing used immunoSEQ multiplex PCR; TCRdb keeps in-frame clones, though not all of them. Among a few million clones listed, around nine tenths were seen once. Material: naive CD4+ T cells sorted from blood. This sample's subset: CD45RA+ positively selected. Receptors were obtained from a young man in good health.

CDR3 nucleotide sequence: TGCAGCGTTGGGGGACCGGGGGCGCGGGACTATGGCTACACCTTC. Translated, it gives CSVGGPGARDYGYTF. The V gene is TRBV29-1, the J gene TRBJ1-2; TRBD1 is a possible D gene (6 bases). The CDR3 totals 15 residues. V lost 4 bases and J 3 bases, leaving 18 bases between the germline ends. The germline CDR1 and CDR2 sequences are SQVTM and ANQGSEA. Full variable domain (missing parts from reference TRBV29-1 and TRBJ1-2): SAVISQKPSRDICQRGTSLTIQCQVDSQVTMMFWYRQQPGQSLTLIATANQGSEATYESGFVIDKFPISRPNLTFSTLTVSNMSPEDSSIYLCSVGGPGARDYGYTFGSGTRLTVV.

The V and J genes are TRBV5-6 and TRBJ1-1, with TRBD1 identical over 11 bases. The V gene's germline CDR1 is SGHDT and CDR2 YYEEEE. With V trimmed by 4 bases and J by 5 bases, 13 bases remained unmatched. This CDR3 is 17 amino acids long. The CDR3 reads CASSLPGTGGPETEAFF. CDR3 bases: TGTGCCAGCAGCCTACCCGGGACAGGGGGTCCTGAGACTGAAGCTTTCTTT.

The V gene is TRBV9, the J gene TRBJ2-5, with D perhaps TRBD2 (6 bases). Germline V lookup: CDR1 SGDLS, CDR2 YYNGEE. CDR3 length equals 14 residues. V was shortened by 4 bases and J by 2 bases, with 12 bases between the two germline ends. The CDR3 DNA is TGTGCCAGCAGCACCGGGACTGTTCAAGAGACCCAGTACTTC. Residues: CASSTGTVQETQYF.

The chain couples TRBV21-1 to TRBJ1-3; the D call in the table, TRBD1, was not verified against the DNA. TRBV21-1 is termed a pseudogene. The CDR3 loop spans 15 amino acids. DNA for the CDR3: TGTGCCAGCGCGGTGGGGGCCCGCGTGGCAAACACCATATATTTT. Its translation: CASAVGARVANTIYF.

The genes are TRBV13 and TRBJ2-6, with TRBD1 identical over 7 bases. The CDR3 is 17 residues long. With 4 bases clipped from V and 0 bases from J, the junction kept 6 bases outside the gene matches. The germline gives CDR1 PRHDT, CDR2 FYEKMQ (reference sequence). CDR3: CASSSDRTTSGANVLTF. The DNA of the CDR3 is TGTGCCAGCAGCTCGGACAGGACGACCTCTGGGGCCAACGTCCTGACTTTC.

To note about this clone: Other nucleotide sequences in the sample specify the same CDR3. The genes are TRBV6-1 and TRBJ1-1; D remains unclear. V was shortened by 6 bases and J by 0 bases, with 8 bases between the two germline ends. This CDR3 spans 13 amino acids. CDR1 is MNHNS, CDR2 SASEGT, per germline. CDR3 sequence: CASSPTVNTEAFF. CDR3 nucleotide sequence: TGTGCCAGCAGCCCCACAGTGAACACTGAAGCTTTCTTT.

J is TRBJ2-1 and V is TRBV6-4; D not certain. The CDR3 extends over 15 amino acids. CDR1 and CDR2 from the germline V gene are MRHNA and SNTAGT. V lost 6 bases and J 5 bases, leaving 17 bases between the germline ends. The CDR3 sequence is CASSLDHSENNEQFF. The CDR3 nucleotides are TGTGCCAGCAGCTTGGACCATTCGGAGAACAATGAGCAGTTCTTC.

The rearrangement uses TRBV7-9 and TRBJ2-7; 8 bases fit TRBD2. V was clipped by 6 bases and J by 3 bases; unmatched bases: 10. The germline gives CDR1 SEHNR, CDR2 FQNEAQ (reference sequence). The CDR3 is 15 amino acids. DNA for the CDR3: TGTGCCAGCAGTCCTCAAGCGGGGGCAAACTACGAGCAGTACTTC. It translates to CASSPQAGANYEQYF.

V gene TRBV6-5 combines with J gene TRBJ2-6; D is uncertain. The CDR3 has 16 residues. Trimming removed 2 bases at V and 0 bases at J, with 8 bases between. Germline CDR1 and CDR2: MNHEY and SVGAGI. CDR3 loop: CASSYRVYSGANVLTF. The CDR3 bases are TGTGCCAGCAGTTACAGGGTTTACTCTGGGGCCAACGTCCTGACTTTC.

The V gene is TRBV12-5, the J gene TRBJ2-7, with 7 nucleotides matching TRBD2. In germline, CDR1 is LGHNT, CDR2 FRNRAP. The CDR3 length is 14 residues. The V gene end was trimmed by 7 bases and the J gene end by 2 bases; junction bases not matched to a gene: 8. CDR3 in amino acids: CASVQRGIPYEQYF. As DNA, the CDR3 is TGTGCTAGTGTCCAGCGGGGAATACCCTACGAGCAGTACTTC.

A remark on this clone: Other DNA sequences in the same sample also yield this CDR3. The chain is built from TRBV7-9 and TRBJ2-5, with 7 positions matching TRBD2. CDR1 and CDR2 from the germline V gene are SEHNR and FQNEAQ (reference sequence). V was clipped by 1 base and J by 4 bases; unmatched bases: 6. The CDR3 runs 15 residues. CDR3 nucleotide sequence: TGTGCCAGCAGCTTAGTCGAGACTAGCCGAGAGACCCAGTACTTC. It specifies CASSLVETSRETQYF.

The rearrangement uses TRBV7-9 and TRBJ2-7; maybe TRBD2 (6 bases). The CDR3 loop spans 14 amino acids. Trimming left V 11 bases short and J 0 bases short, with 17 bases between. Germline V lookup: CDR1 SEHNR, CDR2 FQNEAQ (reference sequence). CDR3 DNA sequence: TGTGCCCGTCCCGTATTGGGGGGCTCCTACGAGCAGTACTTC. It translates to CARPVLGGSYEQYF.

This rearrangement joins TRBV2 to TRBJ1-2; unclear D gene. This CDR3 region has 13 residues. Germline CDR1 reads SNHLY; CDR2 reads FYNNEI. Trimming pared 6 bases from V and 4 bases from J, leaving 12 bases between. The CDR3 is CASSPSEVYGYTF. The CDR3 DNA sequence: TGTGCCAGCAGCCCTTCAGAGGTCTATGGCTACACCTTC.

Points on this clone: Additional DNA sequences in this sample encode the identical CDR3. V is TRBV6-5 and J is TRBJ2-7; unclear D gene. CDR3 length: 12 residues. Trimming took off 6 bases at V and 2 bases at J, with 8 bases between the two ends. Germline lookup yields CDR1 MNHEY and CDR2 SVGAGI. The DNA for the CDR3 is TGTGCCAGCAGCCGGACCACCTACGAGCAGTACTTC. It codes for CASSRTTYEQYF.

The chain combines TRBV7-6 with TRBJ2-7, with 7 bases aligning to TRBD2. The V segment lost 7 bases and the J segment 2 bases; nucleotides outside the gene matches: 8. The germline V gene has CDR1 SGHVS and CDR2 FNYEAQ. The CDR3 consists of 14 residues. CDR3 sequence (DNA): TGTGCCAGCACCCCGGGGGGTGGGCCCTACGAGCAGTACTTC. Its protein is CASTPGGGPYEQYF.

The J gene is TRBJ2-3, the V gene TRBV6-1, with D perhaps matching TRBD2 (6 bases). The CDR3 is 15 amino acids. Germline CDR1 and CDR2: MNHNS and SASEGT. Trimming stripped 4 bases from V and 6 bases from J, with 17 bases between. CDR3 sequence reads: CASSGALEGFDTQYF. The CDR3 nucleotides are TGTGCCAGCAGTGGGGCCTTGGAGGGGTTTGATACGCAGTATTTT.

This sequence joins TRBV11-2 and TRBJ1-1, with TRBD1 identical over 8 bases. The CDR3 contains 14 residues. Germline V CDR1 and CDR2: SGHAT, FQNNGV. The ends lost 5 bases at V and 5 bases at J; junction bases unmatched: 7. The CDR3 sequence: CASSPRTGRTEAFF. The CDR3 region has the DNA TGTGCCAGCAGCCCCAGGACAGGGAGGACTGAAGCTTTCTTT. Combining the CDR3 with reference TRBV11-2 and TRBJ1-1 gives the whole variable domain EAGVAQSPRYKIIEKRQSVAFWCNPISGHATLYWYQQILGQGPKLLIQFQNNGVVDDSQLPKDRFSAERLKGVDSTLKIQPAKLEDSAVYLCASSPRTGRTEAFFGQGTRLTVV.

The CDR3 bases are TGCGCCAGCAGTGAAACGTTGGCGGGGGGCGTCACAGATACGCAGTATTTT. Translation: CASSETLAGGVTDTQYF. The rearrangement uses TRBV10-1 and TRBJ2-3; 8 nucleotides line up with TRBD2. The ends lost 3 bases at V and 2 bases at J; junction bases unmatched: 10. The CDR3 length is 17 residues. Germline-derived CDR1 and CDR2 are WNHNN and SYGVQD (reference sequence).

V and J are TRBV6-5 and TRBJ1-2, with D possibly matching TRBD1 (5 bases). The CDR3 extends over 15 amino acids. Between the trimmed V and J ends, which lost 5 bases and 5 bases, there was a span of 18 bases. The V gene's germline CDR1 is MNHEY and CDR2 SVGAGI. CDR3 in amino acids: CASSKQKLQVYGYTF. The CDR3 DNA reads as TGTGCCAGCAGTAAACAGAAATTACAGGTTTATGGCTACACCTTC.

The V gene is TRBV6-6, the J gene TRBJ1-1; D uncertain. The CDR3 contains 13 residues. Germline V lookup: CDR1 MNHNY, CDR2 SVGAGI (reference sequence). Between the trimmed V and J ends, which lost 7 bases and 0 bases, there was a span of 9 bases. CDR3 in DNA: TGTGCCAGCATAAGGGATTTGAACACTGAAGCTTTCTTT. It translates to CASIRDLNTEAFF.

The genes are TRBV5-6 and TRBJ1-1, with a weak D call TRBD1 (5 bases). The CDR3 contains 14 residues. Germline loops: CDR1 SGHDT, CDR2 YYEEEE. V was pared by 0 bases and J by 2 bases, with 8 bases between. The CDR3 bases are TGTGCCAGCAGCTTGGAGAGGGGTAACACTGAAGCTTTCTTT. Translated, it gives CASSLERGNTEAFF.

The table lists this clone with a few counts. This sequence joins TRBV2 and TRBJ1-5; TRBD1 agrees at 8 bases. The CDR3 spans 14 residues. The junction had 7 bases not matched to a gene; V was cut back by 9 bases and J by 3 bases. Germline CDR1 and CDR2: SNHLY and FYNNEI. CDR3 residues: CARSNRGVNQPQHF. In DNA, the CDR3 is TGTGCCAGAAGTAACAGGGGGGTCAATCAGCCCCAGCATTTT. Variable domain in full (rest from reference TRBV2 and TRBJ1-5): EPEVTQTPSHQVTQMGQEVILRCVPISNHLYFYWYRQILGQKVEFLVSFYNNEISEKSEIFDDQFSVERPDGSNFTLKIRSTKLEDSAMYFCARSNRGVNQPQHFGDGTRLSIL.

The chain couples TRBV18 to TRBJ1-1; D might be TRBD1 (6 bases). The CDR3 is made up of 14 amino acids. Germline CDR1 is KGHSH and CDR2 is LQKENI. V lost 3 bases and J lost 4, with 12 bases in between. DNA for the CDR3: TGTGCCAGCTCACCCCGCGCAGGGGTCACTGAAGCTTTCTTT. Its protein is CASSPRAGVTEAFF.

The chain links TRBV19 to TRBJ1-5; D might be TRBD1 (5 bases). The germline CDR1 and CDR2 sequences are LNHDA and SQIVND (reference sequence). This CDR3 contains 15 residues. Trimming took off 1 base at V and 6 bases at J, with 13 bases between the two ends. The CDR3 reads CASSIGGVPTQPQHF. The DNA for the CDR3 is TGTGCCAGTAGTATAGGGGGGGTCCCAACTCAGCCCCAGCATTTT.

Concerning this clone: At one boundary the junction diverges from the germline segment, which might be a read error. The J gene is TRBJ2-7, the V gene TRBV28; D gene uncertain. The CDR3 extends over 11 amino acids. CDR1 is MDHEN, CDR2 SYDVKM, per germline. DNA for the CDR3: TGTGCCCGCAGTCCCACGCACGAGCAGTACTTC. Its translation is CARSPTHEQYF.